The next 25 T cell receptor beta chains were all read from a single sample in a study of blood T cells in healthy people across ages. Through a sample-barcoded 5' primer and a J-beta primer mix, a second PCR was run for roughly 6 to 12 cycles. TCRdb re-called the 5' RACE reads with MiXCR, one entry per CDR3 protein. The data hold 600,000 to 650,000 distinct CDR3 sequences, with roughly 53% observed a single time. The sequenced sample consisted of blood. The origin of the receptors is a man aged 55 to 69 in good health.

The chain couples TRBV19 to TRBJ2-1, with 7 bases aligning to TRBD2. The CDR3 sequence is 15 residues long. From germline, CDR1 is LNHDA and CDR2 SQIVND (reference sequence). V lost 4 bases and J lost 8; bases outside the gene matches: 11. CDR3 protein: CASSSNLAASYEQFF. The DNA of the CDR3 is TGTGCCAGTAGTAGTAACCTAGCGGCCAGCTATGAGCAGTTCTTC.

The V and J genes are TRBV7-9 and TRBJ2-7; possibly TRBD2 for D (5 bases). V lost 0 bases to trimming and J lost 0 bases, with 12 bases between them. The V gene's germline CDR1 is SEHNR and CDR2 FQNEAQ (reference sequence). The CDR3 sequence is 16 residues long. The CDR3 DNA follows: TGTGCCAGCAGCTTAGCCGGCGGGCCAAGCTCCTACGAGCAGTACTTC. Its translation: CASSLAGGPSSYEQYF.

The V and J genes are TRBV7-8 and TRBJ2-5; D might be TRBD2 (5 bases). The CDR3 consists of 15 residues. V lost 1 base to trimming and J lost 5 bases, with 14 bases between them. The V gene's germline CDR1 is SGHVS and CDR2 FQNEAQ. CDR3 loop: CASSLGGREWETQYF. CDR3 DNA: TGTGCCAGCAGCTTAGGTGGCCGGGAATGGGAGACCCAGTACTTC.

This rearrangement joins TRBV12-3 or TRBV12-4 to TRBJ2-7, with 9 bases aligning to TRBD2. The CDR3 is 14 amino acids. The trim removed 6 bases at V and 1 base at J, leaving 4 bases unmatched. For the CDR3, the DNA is TGTGCCAGCAGCCGACTAGCGGCTTCCTACGAGCAGTACTTC. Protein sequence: CASSRLAASYEQYF.

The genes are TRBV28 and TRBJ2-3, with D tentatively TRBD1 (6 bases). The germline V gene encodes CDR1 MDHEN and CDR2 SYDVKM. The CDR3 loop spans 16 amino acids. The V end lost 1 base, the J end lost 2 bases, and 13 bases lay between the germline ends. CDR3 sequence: CASSLSGQGTTDTQYF. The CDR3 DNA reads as TGTGCCAGCAGTTTATCTGGGCAGGGGACCACAGATACGCAGTATTTT.

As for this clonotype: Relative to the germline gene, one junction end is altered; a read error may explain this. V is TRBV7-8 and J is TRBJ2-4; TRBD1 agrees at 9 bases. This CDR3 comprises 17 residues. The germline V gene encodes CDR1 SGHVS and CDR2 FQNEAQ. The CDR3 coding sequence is TGTGCCAGCAGCACCTTGGGACAGGGTATAGCCAAAAGCATTCAGTACTTC. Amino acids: CASSTLGQGIAKSIQYF.

CDR3 region: CASSSTLPGGLETQYF. In nucleotides, the CDR3 is TGTGCCAGCAGCAGCACCCTCCCAGGGGGTTTAGAGACCCAGTACTTC. The chain employs TRBV21-1 and TRBJ2-5; TRBD1 is taken as the D call from the table, unchecked against the DNA. TRBV21-1 is assigned pseudogene status. The CDR3 has 16 residues.

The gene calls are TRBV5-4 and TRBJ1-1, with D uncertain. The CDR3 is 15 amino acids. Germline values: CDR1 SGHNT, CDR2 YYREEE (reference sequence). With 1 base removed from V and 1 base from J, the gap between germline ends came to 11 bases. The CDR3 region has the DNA TGTGCCAGCAGCTTGTCTCCGGTCGGGAACACTGAAGCTTTCTTT. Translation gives CASSLSPVGNTEAFF.

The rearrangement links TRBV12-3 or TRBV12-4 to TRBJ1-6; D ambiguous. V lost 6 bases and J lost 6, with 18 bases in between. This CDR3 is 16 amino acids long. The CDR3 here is CASRGKGSIINSPLHF. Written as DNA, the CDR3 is TGTGCCAGCAGGGGGAAGGGCTCGATCATTAATTCACCCCTCCACTTT.

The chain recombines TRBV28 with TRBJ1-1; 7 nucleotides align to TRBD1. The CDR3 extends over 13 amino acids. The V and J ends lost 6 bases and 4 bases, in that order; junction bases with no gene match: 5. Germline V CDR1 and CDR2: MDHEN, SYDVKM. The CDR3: CASRSGTATEAFF. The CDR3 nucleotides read TGTGCCAGCAGGTCCGGGACAGCCACTGAAGCTTTCTTT.

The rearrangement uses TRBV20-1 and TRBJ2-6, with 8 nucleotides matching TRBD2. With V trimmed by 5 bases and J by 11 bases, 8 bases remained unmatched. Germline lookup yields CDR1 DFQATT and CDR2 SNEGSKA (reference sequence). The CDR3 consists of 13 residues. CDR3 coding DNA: TGCAGTGCTCCCCCGGACGGGGGGGACGTCCTGACTTTC. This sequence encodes CSAPPDGGDVLTF.

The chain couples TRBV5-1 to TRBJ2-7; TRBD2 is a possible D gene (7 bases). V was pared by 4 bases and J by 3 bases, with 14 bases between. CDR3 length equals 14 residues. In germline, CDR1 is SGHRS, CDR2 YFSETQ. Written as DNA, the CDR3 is TGCGCCAGCAGCCCATTAGGGGGGGACTACGAGCAGTACTTC. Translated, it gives CASSPLGGDYEQYF.

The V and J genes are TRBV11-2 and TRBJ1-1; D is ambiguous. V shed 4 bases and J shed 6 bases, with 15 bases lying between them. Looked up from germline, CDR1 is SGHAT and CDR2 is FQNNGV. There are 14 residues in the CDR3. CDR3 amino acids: CASSSWAQLPEAFF. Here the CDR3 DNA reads TGTGCCAGCAGCTCCTGGGCCCAGCTCCCTGAAGCTTTCTTT.

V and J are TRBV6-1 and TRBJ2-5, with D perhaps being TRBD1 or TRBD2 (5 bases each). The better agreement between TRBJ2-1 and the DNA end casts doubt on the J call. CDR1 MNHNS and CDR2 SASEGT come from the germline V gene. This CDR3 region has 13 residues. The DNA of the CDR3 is TGTGCCAGCACCCGGGACCCCCAAGAGACCCAGTTCTTC. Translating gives CASTRDPQETQFF.

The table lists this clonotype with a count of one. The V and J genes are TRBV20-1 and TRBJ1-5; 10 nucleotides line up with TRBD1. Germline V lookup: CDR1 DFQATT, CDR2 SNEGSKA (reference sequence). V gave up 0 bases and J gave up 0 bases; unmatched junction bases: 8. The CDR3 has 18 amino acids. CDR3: CSARDPTGGRYSNQPQHF. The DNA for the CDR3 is TGCAGTGCTAGAGACCCGACAGGGGGCCGCTATAGCAATCAGCCCCAGCATTTT.

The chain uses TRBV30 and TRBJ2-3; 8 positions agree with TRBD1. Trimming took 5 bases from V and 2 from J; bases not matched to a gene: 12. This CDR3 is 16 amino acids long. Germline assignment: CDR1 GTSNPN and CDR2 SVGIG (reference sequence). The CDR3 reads CAWGREGTGPTDTQYF. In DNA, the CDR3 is TGTGCCTGGGGGAGAGAAGGGACAGGACCCACAGATACGCAGTATTTT. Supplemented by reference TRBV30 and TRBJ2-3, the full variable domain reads SQTIHQWPATLVQPVGSPLSLECTVEGTSNPNLYWYRQAAGRGLQLLFYSVGIGQISSEVPQNLSASRPQDRQFILSSKKLLLSDSGFYLCAWGREGTGPTDTQYFGPGTRLTVL.

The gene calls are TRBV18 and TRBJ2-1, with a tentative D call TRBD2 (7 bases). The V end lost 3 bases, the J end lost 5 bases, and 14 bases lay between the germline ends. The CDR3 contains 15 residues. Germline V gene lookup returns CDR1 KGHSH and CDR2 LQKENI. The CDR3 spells CASSPVTGGNNEQFF. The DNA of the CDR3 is TGTGCCAGCTCACCGGTAACGGGGGGCAACAATGAGCAGTTCTTC.

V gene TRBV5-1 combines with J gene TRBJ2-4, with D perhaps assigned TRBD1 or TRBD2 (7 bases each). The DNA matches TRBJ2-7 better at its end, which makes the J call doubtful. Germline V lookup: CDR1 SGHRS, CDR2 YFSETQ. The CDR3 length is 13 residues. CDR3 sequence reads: CASSFSGGDEQYF. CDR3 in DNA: TGCGCCAGCAGCTTTTCAGGGGGGGACGAGCAGTACTTC.

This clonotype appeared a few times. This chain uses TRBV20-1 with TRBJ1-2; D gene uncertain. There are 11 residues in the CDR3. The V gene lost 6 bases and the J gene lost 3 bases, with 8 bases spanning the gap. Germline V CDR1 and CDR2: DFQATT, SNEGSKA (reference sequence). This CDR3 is CSASVDYGYTF. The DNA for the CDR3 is TGCAGTGCCTCGGTGGACTATGGCTACACCTTC.

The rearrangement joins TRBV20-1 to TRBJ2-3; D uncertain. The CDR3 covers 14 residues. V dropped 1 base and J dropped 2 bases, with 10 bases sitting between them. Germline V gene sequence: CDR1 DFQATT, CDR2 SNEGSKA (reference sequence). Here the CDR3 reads CSARGSPNTDTQYF. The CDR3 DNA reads TGCAGTGCTAGAGGTAGTCCGAACACAGATACGCAGTATTTT.

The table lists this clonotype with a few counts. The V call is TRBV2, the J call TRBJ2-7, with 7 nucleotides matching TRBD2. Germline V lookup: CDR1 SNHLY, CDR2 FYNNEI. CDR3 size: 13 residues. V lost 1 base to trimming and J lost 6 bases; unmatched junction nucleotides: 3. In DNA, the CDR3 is TGTGCCAGCAGTGAAGGCCCGGGGGGCGAGCAGTACTTC. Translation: CASSEGPGGEQYF.

The CDR3 DNA reads as TGTGCCATCAGTGGGACTCTCGGCGACGGCAATGAGCAGTTCTTC. Protein: CAISGTLGDGNEQFF. This chain links TRBV10-3 with TRBJ2-1, with TRBD2 as a possible D gene (5 bases). The CDR3 has 15 amino acids. V lost 4 bases, J lost 6 bases, and 16 bases lay in between. CDR1 and CDR2 from the germline V gene are ENHRY and SYGVKD.

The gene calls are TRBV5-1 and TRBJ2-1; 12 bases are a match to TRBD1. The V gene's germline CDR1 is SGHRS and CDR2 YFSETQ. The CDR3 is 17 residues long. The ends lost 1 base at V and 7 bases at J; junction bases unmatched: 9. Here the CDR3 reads CASSLIPGTGGANEQFF. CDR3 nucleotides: TGCGCCAGCAGCTTGATCCCGGGGACAGGGGGCGCGAATGAGCAGTTCTTC.

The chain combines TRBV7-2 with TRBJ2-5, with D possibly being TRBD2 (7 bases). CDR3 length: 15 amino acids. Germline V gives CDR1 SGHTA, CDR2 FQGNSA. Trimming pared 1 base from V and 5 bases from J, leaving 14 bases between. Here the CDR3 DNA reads TGTGCCAGCAGCTTAGGGGGGGGGCTTTCCGAGACCCAGTACTTC. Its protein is CASSLGGGLSETQYF.

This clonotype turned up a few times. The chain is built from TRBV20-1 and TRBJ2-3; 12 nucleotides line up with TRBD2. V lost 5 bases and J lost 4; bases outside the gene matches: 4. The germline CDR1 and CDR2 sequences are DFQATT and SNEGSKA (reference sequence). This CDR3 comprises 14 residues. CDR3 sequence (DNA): TGCAGTGCTTCGTCTAGCGGGGGGGCAGATACGCAGTATTTT. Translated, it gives CSASSSGGADTQYF.